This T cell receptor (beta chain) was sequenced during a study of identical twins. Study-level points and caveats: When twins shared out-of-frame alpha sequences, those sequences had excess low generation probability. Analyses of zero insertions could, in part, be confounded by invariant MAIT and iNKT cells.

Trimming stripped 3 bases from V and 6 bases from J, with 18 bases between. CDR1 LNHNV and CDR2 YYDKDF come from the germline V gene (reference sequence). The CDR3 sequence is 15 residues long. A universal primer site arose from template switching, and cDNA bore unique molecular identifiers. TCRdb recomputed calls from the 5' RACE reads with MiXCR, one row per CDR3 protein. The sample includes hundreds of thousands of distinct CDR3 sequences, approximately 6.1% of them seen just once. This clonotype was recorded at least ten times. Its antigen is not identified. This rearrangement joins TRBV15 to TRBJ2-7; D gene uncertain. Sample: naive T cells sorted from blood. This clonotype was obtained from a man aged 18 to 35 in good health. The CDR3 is CATSRSGGVLSEQYF. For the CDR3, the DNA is TGTGCCACCAGCAGGTCTGGTGGGGTATTGTCCGAGCAGTACTTC.